What follows describes a single TCR beta chain. This sample was taken from a study of cytomegalovirus exposure and HLA in healthy donors. The V segment lost 3 bases and the J segment 10 bases; nucleotides outside the gene matches: 12. The CDR3 contains 15 residues. Germline CDR1 is SGHNT and CDR2 is YYREEE (reference sequence). A multiplex PCR was run with 60 Vbeta primers and 13 Jbeta primers. This table comes from immunoSEQ multiplex PCR, and its TCRdb copy is limited to in-frame clones, with some not included. The table has 150,000 to 200,000 clones, roughly four fifths seen once. Input material: PBMCs. This clonotype was obtained from a woman in her twenties or thirties in good health and CMV-seronegative. The V call is TRBV5-4, the J call TRBJ2-1, with 8 bases fitting TRBD1. As DNA, the CDR3 is TGTGCCAGCAGCTCCCCACGAAAAGACAGGGGAGAGCAGTTCTTC. It encodes CASSSPRKDRGEQFF.